Described below is a single T cell receptor beta chain sequence and its context. Antigen specificity is unknown. PCR was performed using 60 Vbeta and 13 Jbeta primers. Profiled with immunoSEQ multiplex PCR; TCRdb holds only in-frame clones, not every one. The sample includes some 110,000 clones, 70% to 85% of them seen just once. The data stem from a study of cytomegalovirus exposure and HLA in healthy donors. Study background: Caucasian-associated ancestry cluster membership applied to just over 80% of a few hundred genotyped donors. Study-level points and caveats: A list of 150 to 200 TCR beta chains associated with cytomegalovirus was given. A later analysis found common viral pathogens apparently linked to several of the most significant clusters. Donors belonging to an Asian-associated ancestry cluster reportedly showed fewer N-insertions in productive TCRs than the 666-donor mean, according to what a later analysis found.

Sequenced: PBMCs. This receptor was taken from a woman between 50 and 59 years old in good health and CMV-seropositive.

The CDR3 loop reads CASSSVGGTEQYF. For the CDR3, the DNA is TGTGCCAGCAGCTCCGTCGGAGGAACCGAGCAGTACTTC. This chain links TRBV7-2 with TRBJ2-7; tentative D call: TRBD2 (5 bases). The CDR3 has 13 amino acids. V was cut by 4 bases and J by 6 bases, with 13 bases left in between. Germline V lookup: CDR1 SGHTA, CDR2 FQGNSA.